The present T cell receptor (beta chain) was sequenced within a study of T-cell reconstitution after alpha-beta-depleted transplantation in children. Trimming removed 1 base at V and 3 bases at J, with 10 bases between. The CDR3 is 14 residues long. The germline V gene has CDR1 WSHSY and CDR2 SAAADI. For TCRbeta, the library was prepared with unique molecular identifiers. TCRdb reprocessed the PCR reads with MiXCR, giving one entry per CDR3 protein. Here the sample spans hundreds of thousands of distinct CDR3 sequences, around 17% being singletons. The V call is TRBV10-2, the J call TRBJ2-7; possible D gene TRBD2, 6 bases. The sequence came from a human donor who donated a stem cell graft to a child with acute myeloid leukemia. Sequences were derived from PBMCs from the stem cell graft donor, sampled from the stem cell graft. The CDR3 is CASSEFLGLYEQYV. CDR3 in DNA: TGCGCCAGCAGTGAGTTTCTGGGACTCTACGAGCAGTACGTC.